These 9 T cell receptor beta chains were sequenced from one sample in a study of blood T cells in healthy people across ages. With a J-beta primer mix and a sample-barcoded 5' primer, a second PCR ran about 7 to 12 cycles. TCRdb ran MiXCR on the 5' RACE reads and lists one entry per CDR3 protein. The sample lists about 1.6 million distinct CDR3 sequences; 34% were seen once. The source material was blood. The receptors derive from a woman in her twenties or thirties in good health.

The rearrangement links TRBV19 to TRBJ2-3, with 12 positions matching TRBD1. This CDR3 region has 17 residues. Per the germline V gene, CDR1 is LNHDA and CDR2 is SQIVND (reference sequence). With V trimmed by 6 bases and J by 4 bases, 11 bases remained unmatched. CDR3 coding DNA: TGTGCCAGTAGCGATCAGGGGACAGGGGGCTTCGCAGATACGCAGTATTTT. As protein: CASSDQGTGGFADTQYF.

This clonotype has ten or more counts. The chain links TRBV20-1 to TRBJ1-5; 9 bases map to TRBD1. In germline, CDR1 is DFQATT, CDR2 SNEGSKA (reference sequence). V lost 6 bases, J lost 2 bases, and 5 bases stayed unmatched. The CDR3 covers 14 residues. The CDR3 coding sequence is TGCAGTGCGCAACGGGACAGGGGCAATCAGCCCCAGCATTTT. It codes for CSAQRDRGNQPQHF.

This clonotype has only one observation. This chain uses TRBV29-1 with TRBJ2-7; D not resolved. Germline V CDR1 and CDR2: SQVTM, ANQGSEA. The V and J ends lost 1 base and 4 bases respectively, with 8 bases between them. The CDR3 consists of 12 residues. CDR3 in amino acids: CSVEVGVYEQYF. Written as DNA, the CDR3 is TGCAGCGTTGAAGTTGGGGTGTACGAGCAGTACTTC.

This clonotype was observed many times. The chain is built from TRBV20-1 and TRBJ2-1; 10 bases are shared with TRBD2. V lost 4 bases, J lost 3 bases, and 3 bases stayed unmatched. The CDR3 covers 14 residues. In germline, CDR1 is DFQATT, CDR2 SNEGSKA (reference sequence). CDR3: CSAKGLAIYNEQFF. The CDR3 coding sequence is TGCAGTGCTAAGGGACTAGCGATCTACAATGAGCAGTTCTTC.

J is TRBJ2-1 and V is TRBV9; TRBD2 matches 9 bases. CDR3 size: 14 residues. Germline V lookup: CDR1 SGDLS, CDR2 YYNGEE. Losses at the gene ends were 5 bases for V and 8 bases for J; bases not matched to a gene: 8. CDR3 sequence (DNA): TGTGCCAGCAGTGGGCGGGGGGGCACACATGAGCAGTTCTTC. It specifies CASSGRGGTHEQFF.

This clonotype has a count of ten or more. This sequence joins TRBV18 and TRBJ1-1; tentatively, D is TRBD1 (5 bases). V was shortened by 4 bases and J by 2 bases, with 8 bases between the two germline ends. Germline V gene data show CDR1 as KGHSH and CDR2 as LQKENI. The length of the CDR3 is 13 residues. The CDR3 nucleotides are TGTGCCAGCTCACAAGGACACAACACTGAAGCTTTCTTT. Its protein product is CASSQGHNTEAFF.

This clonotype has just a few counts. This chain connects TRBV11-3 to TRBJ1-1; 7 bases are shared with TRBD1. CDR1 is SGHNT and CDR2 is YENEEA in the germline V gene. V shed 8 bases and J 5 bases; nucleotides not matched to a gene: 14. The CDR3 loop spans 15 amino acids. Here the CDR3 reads CASQQSGTELTEAFF. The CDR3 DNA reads TGTGCCAGCCAACAGTCCGGGACAGAGTTGACTGAAGCTTTCTTT.

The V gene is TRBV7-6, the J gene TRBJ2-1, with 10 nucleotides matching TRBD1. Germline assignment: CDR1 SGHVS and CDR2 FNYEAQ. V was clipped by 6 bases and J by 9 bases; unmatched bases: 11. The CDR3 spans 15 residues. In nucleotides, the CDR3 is TGTGCCAGCAGACCCGGGACAGGGGTCTTAGGTGAGCAGTTCTTC. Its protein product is CASRPGTGVLGEQFF.

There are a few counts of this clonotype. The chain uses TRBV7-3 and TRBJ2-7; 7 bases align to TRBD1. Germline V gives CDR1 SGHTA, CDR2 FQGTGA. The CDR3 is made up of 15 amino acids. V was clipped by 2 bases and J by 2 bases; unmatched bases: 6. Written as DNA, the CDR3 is TGTGCCAGCAGCTTAGGGGGACAGCTTACCTACGAGCAGTACTTC. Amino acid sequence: CASSLGGQLTYEQYF. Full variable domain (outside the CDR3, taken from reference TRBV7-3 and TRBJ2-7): GAGVSQTPSNKVTEKGKYVELRCDPISGHTALYWYRQSLGQGPEFLIYFQGTGAADDSGLPNDRFFAVRPEGSVSTLKIQRTERGDSAVYLCASSLGGQLTYEQYFGPGTRLTVT.